These 20 T cell receptor beta chains share one sample of origin, sequenced in a study of T cell clonality in common variable immunodeficiency. Produced via immunoSEQ multiplex PCR; TCRdb's table is partial and in-frame only. The specimen has roughly 70,000 clones, none found just once. Sequencing was performed on peripheral blood mononuclear cells. Every receptor here comes from a person aged 18-70 years in good health.

This clone came up many times. Sequencing ends 3 residues short of the CDR3 end; the germline J gene provides the rest. The chain carries TRBV10-1 and TRBJ2-1, with 12 bases lining up with TRBD1. The CDR3 length is 15 residues. After removal of 3 bases from V and 9 bases from J, the junction contained 6 bases not matched to a gene. From germline, CDR1 is WNHNN and CDR2 SYGVQD (reference sequence). The CDR3 reads CASSDPGQGAAEQFF. CDR3 DNA (partial): TGCGCCAGCAGTGACCCGGGACAGGGGGCGGCTGAG.

Concerning this clone: The sequence runs out 3 residues before the end of the CDR3; the remainder is reconstructed from the germline J gene. The genes are TRBV10-2 and TRBJ1-6; D may be TRBD1 (6 bases). The CDR3 runs to 12 residues. The V gene's germline CDR1 is WSHSY and CDR2 SAAADI. Between the trimmed V and J ends, which lost 6 bases and 7 bases, there was a span of 7 bases. CDR3 DNA, as far as it was read: TGCGCCAGCAGCCAGGGGAATTCACCC. Translation: CASSQGNSP. The entire CDR3 sequence reads CASSQGNSPLHF.

There are many counts of this clone. The read finishes 3 residues shy of the CDR3 end, and the germline J gene is used to complete it. The gene calls are TRBV11-2 and TRBJ2-5; D is unresolved. The length of the CDR3 is 15 residues. The germline V and J ends were trimmed by 8 bases and 1 base, with 17 bases remaining between them. CDR1 is SGHAT, CDR2 FQNNGV, per germline. The chain's CDR3 is CASGSDLGPQETQYF. Incomplete CDR3 DNA: TGTGCCAGCGGATCAGACCTAGGTCCCCAAGAGACC.

A note on this clone: The CDR3 end lies 3 residues beyond the end of the read and is filled in from the germline J gene. This sequence joins TRBV5-1 and TRBJ2-1, with 8 bases aligning to TRBD2. The CDR3 spans 14 residues. V shed 9 bases and J 7 bases; nucleotides not matched to a gene: 12. Looked up from germline, CDR1 is SGHRS and CDR2 is YFSETQ. CDR3 amino acids: CATNPGGRDNEQFF. The covered CDR3 bases are TGCGCCACAAACCCGGGGGGGCGAGATAATGAG.

To note about this clone: The CDR3 end falls 3 residues outside the read, so it is completed with the germline J gene. The chain carries TRBV18 and TRBJ1-1; weak D call: TRBD1 (6 bases). The CDR3 contains 16 residues. With 4 bases removed from V and 5 bases from J, the gap between germline ends came to 20 bases. Germline V gene sequence: CDR1 KGHSH, CDR2 LQKENI. CDR3 protein: CASSLLRDTRGTEAFF. The CDR3 bases that were read are TGTGCCAGCTCACTCCTCCGGGACACCCGAGGGACTGAA.

This clone was seen ten or more times. The CDR3 end is not reached by the read, which stops 3 residues before it; the germline J gene fills it in. V and J are TRBV12-3 or TRBV12-4 and TRBJ2-1; 12 bases align to TRBD2. The length of the CDR3 is 16 residues. After removal of 3 bases from V and 9 bases from J, the junction contained 9 bases not matched to a gene. CDR3 sequence reads: CASSFVLAGGPSEQFF. CDR3 DNA (partial): TGTGCCAGCAGTTTCGTCCTAGCGGGAGGGCCGAGTGAG.

This clone was seen many times. The read comes to an end 3 residues before the CDR3 does, leaving the germline J gene to fill in the end. The V and J genes are TRBV28 and TRBJ2-7; TRBD2 agrees at 9 bases. CDR1 MDHEN and CDR2 SYDVKM come from the germline V gene. J was trimmed by 3 bases and V by 6 bases; bases with no gene match: 6. This CDR3 has 14 residues. CDR3 DNA (partial): TGTGCCAGCAGATTCGTAGCGGGAGACTACGAG. It codes for CASRFVAGDYE. The whole CDR3 region reads CASRFVAGDYEQYF. Together with reference TRBV28 and TRBJ2-7, the CDR3 gives the full variable domain: DVKVTQSSRYLVKRTGEKVFLECVQDMDHENMFWYRQDPGLGLRLIYFSYDVKMKEKGDIPEGYSVSREKKERFSLILESASTNQTSMYLCASRFVAGDYEQYFGPGTRLTVT.

The table lists this clone with many counts. The read gets to within 3 residues of the CDR3 end, and the germline J gene fills in the rest. The chain couples TRBV11-3 to TRBJ2-3; D gene ambiguous. Germline V gives CDR1 SGHNT, CDR2 YENEEA. V was clipped by 0 bases and J by 8 bases, with 6 bases between them. The CDR3 contains 12 residues. The covered CDR3 bases are TGTGCCAGCAGCTTAGATCGGGTTACG. Translating it yields CASSLDRVT. The full CDR3 protein reads CASSLDRVTQYF.

The sample holds many counts of this clone. The observed sequence ends 3 residues before the CDR3 terminus, with the missing tail filled in from the germline J gene. This chain joins TRBV18 and TRBJ2-1, with 9 bases lining up with TRBD1. J lost 7 bases, V lost 6 bases, and 7 bases had no gene match. The CDR3 consists of 14 residues. CDR1 and CDR2 from the germline V gene are KGHSH and LQKENI. The CDR3: CASSPGQGTNEQFF. The covered CDR3 bases are TGTGCCAGCTCCCCGGGACAGGGTACAAATGAG. The variable domain in full, completed from reference TRBV18 and TRBJ2-1, reads NAGVMQNPRHLVRRRGQEARLRCSPMKGHSHVYWYRQLPEEGLKFMVYLQKENIIDESGMPKERFSAEFPKEGPSILRIQQVVRGDSAAYFCASSPGQGTNEQFFGPGTRLTVL.

This clone appeared many times. The read stops 3 residues short of the end of the CDR3; the missing end is completed from the germline J gene. This chain uses TRBV12-3 or TRBV12-4 with TRBJ2-7; no firm D call. This CDR3 is 13 amino acids long. V dropped 3 bases and J dropped 4 bases, with 10 bases sitting between them. Here the CDR3 reads CASSLRQPYEQYF. The sequenced part of the CDR3 DNA is TGTGCCAGCAGTTTGCGGCAGCCTTACGAG.

In this sample, this clone turned up many times. With the read ending 3 residues before the CDR3 end, the germline J gene is used to fill in that end. V and J are TRBV4-2 and TRBJ2-3, with D maybe TRBD2 (5 bases). With 0 bases removed from V and 2 bases from J, the gap between germline ends came to 12 bases. This CDR3 has 16 amino acids. The germline V gene encodes CDR1 LGHNA and CDR2 YNFKEQ. The CDR3 loop is CASSQENSGYTDTQYF. The DNA read from the CDR3 is TGTGCCAGCAGCCAAGAAAATTCGGGGTACACAGATACG.

Ten or more counts support this clone. The sequence runs out 3 residues before the end of the CDR3; the remainder is reconstructed from the germline J gene. The rearrangement links TRBV29-1 to TRBJ1-1, with 7 bases fitting TRBD1. The CDR3 has 15 amino acids. Trimming removed 7 bases from V and 5 bases from J; junction bases left unmatched: 16. Germline V CDR1 and CDR2: SQVTM, ANQGSEA. The CDR3 is CSGSRQGKGRTEAFF. The sequenced CDR3 bases are TGCAGCGGTTCCAGACAGGGAAAGGGGCGAACTGAA.

This clone was seen ten or more times. The CDR3 goes on 3 residues after the read ends, and that part is filled in from the germline J gene. The chain is built from TRBV29-1 and TRBJ1-2; D gene ambiguous. The germline CDR1 and CDR2 sequences are SQVTM and ANQGSEA. The germline V and J ends were trimmed by 4 bases and 4 bases, with 10 bases remaining between them. The CDR3 has 12 residues. The CDR3 spells CSVAGTSYGYTF. CDR3 bases read: TGCAGCGTTGCAGGTACCTCCTATGGC.

This clone was detected ten times or more. Coverage ceases 3 residues before the CDR3 finishes, and the germline J gene fills in the end. This chain connects TRBV13 to TRBJ2-1; 7 bases line up with TRBD2. CDR1 is PRHDT and CDR2 is FYEKMQ in the germline V gene (reference sequence). This CDR3 has 17 residues. The junction had 9 bases not matched to a gene; V was cut back by 3 bases and J by 1 base. CDR3 DNA (partial): TGTGCCAGCAGCTTCCTTCGCGGGAGTCTTTCCTACAATGAG. This translates into CASSFLRGSLSYNE. The whole CDR3 protein reads CASSFLRGSLSYNEQFF.

This clone showed up many times. The CDR3 is CSASKGSTNTEAFF. The sequenced CDR3 bases are TGCAGTGCGTCCAAGGGCAGTACGAACACTGAA. The rearrangement uses TRBV20-1 and TRBJ1-1; D ambiguous. The read finishes 3 residues shy of the CDR3 end, and the germline J gene is used to complete it. There are 14 residues in the CDR3. V was pared by 6 bases and J by 1 base, with 15 bases between. Germline V lookup: CDR1 DFQATT, CDR2 SNEGSKA (reference sequence).

In its sample, this clone was seen many times. The CDR3 end falls 3 residues outside the read, so it is completed with the germline J gene. V usage is TRBV5-1 and J usage is TRBJ1-5, with 7 bases aligning to TRBD1. The germline V gene encodes CDR1 SGHRS and CDR2 YFSETQ. The CDR3 spans 16 residues. V lost 0 bases, J lost 0 bases, and 3 bases stayed unmatched. The CDR3 region is CASSLAGTDSNQPQHF. CDR3 DNA (partial): TGCGCCAGCAGCTTGGCCGGGACAGATAGCAATCAGCCC.

This clone was seen at least ten times. From the germline J gene comes the end of the CDR3, since the read stops 3 residues before it. V is TRBV29-1 and J is TRBJ1-1; TRBD1 is a possible D gene (6 bases). Germline CDR1 and CDR2: SQVTM and ANQGSEA. CDR3 length: 13 amino acids. CDR3: CSGKSTGIKQAFF. The sequenced part of the CDR3 DNA is TGCAGCGGGAAATCCACAGGGATTAAACAA.

In its sample, this clone was seen many times. The read gets to within 3 residues of the CDR3 end, and the germline J gene fills in the rest. This chain joins TRBV19 and TRBJ1-5, with D perhaps TRBD1 (5 bases). Germline assignment: CDR1 LNHDA and CDR2 SQIVND (reference sequence). The CDR3 totals 15 residues. Trimming took off 4 bases at V and 1 base at J, with 11 bases between the two ends. CDR3 DNA (partial): TGTGCCAGTAGTAGCCAGGGCTGGAGCAATCAGCCC. As protein: CASSSQGWSNQP. The full CDR3 protein is CASSSQGWSNQPQHF.

The sample holds many counts of this clone. The read gets to within 3 residues of the CDR3 end, and the germline J gene fills in the rest. This chain connects TRBV4-2 to TRBJ2-3; 11 bases agree with TRBD2. Losses at the gene ends were 0 bases for V and 8 bases for J; bases not matched to a gene: 7. The germline V gene has CDR1 LGHNA and CDR2 YNFKEQ. The CDR3 extends over 16 amino acids. The CDR3 sequence is CASSQETSGVGGTQYF. The covered CDR3 bases are TGTGCCAGCAGCCAAGAGACTAGCGGGGTCGGAGGTACG.

Ten or more counts support this clone. Read coverage stops 3 residues before the CDR3 terminus; the germline J gene supplies the remainder. This chain uses TRBV5-5 with TRBJ2-2, with D hard to call. CDR1 and CDR2 (germline): SGHKS, YYEKEE (reference sequence). The CDR3 sequence is 13 residues long. The germline V and J ends were trimmed by 2 bases and 5 bases, with 7 bases remaining between them. The CDR3 bases that were read are TGTGCCAGCAGCTTCAGTTGGACCGGGGAG. As protein: CASSFSWTGE. From start to end, the CDR3 is CASSFSWTGELFF.